The 3 T cell receptor beta chains below all came from one sample that was sequenced in a study of blood T cell repertoires in COVID-19. Data came from immunoSEQ multiplex PCR; TCRdb stores just in-frame clones and leaves some out. The table has under 75,000 clones, roughly 72% seen once. Sequenced: peripheral blood. These receptors all stem from a woman between 65 and 79 years old with COVID-19, enrolled during active disease.

V usage is TRBV2 and J usage is TRBJ2-3, with 11 bases identical to TRBD2. This CDR3 contains 16 residues. Trimming at V came to 3 bases and at J to 2 bases, leaving 4 bases not matched to a gene. Germline V CDR1 and CDR2: SNHLY, FYNNEI. The CDR3 spells CASSDPSGGSTDTQYF. The CDR3 DNA is TGTGCCAGCAGTGACCCTAGCGGGGGGTCCACAGATACGCAGTATTTT.

The chain employs TRBV14 and TRBJ1-1; TRBD1 aligns across 12 bases. V dropped 5 bases and J dropped 4; count of bases not matched to a gene: 5. CDR1 is SGHDN, CDR2 FVKESK, per germline. This CDR3 has 15 amino acids. CDR3 DNA: TGTGCCAGCAGCAACCGGGACAGGGGGCCCACTGAAGCTTTCTTT. This translates into CASSNRDRGPTEAFF.

The chain uses TRBV7-2 and TRBJ2-7; 9 bases align to TRBD2. The germline CDR1 and CDR2 sequences are SGHTA and FQGNSA. This CDR3 region has 15 residues. The trim removed 5 bases at V and 2 bases at J, leaving 7 bases unmatched. The CDR3 DNA follows: TGTGCCAGCAGCCAGGGGCGGGGGGGGACCTACGAGCAGTACTTC. The encoded protein is CASSQGRGGTYEQYF.